The clone carrying this T cell receptor (beta chain) was detected once. Its antigen is unknown. Extraction and reverse transcription of RNA yielded cDNA as the sequencing template. The assay was immunoSEQ multiplex PCR, and TCRdb's table has in-frame clones only and misses some. The sample has approximately 280,000 clones; 58% are singletons. As for treatment: oral pan-JAK inhibitor, 5-10 mg twice daily. The sorting of PBMCs gave CD4+ and CD8+ T cells. This specimen belongs to a study of CD8+ T cells in alopecia areata. Study-level findings and limits: Treatment with tofacitinib significantly lowered scalp clonality and reduced expanded CD8+ clones among the top 100. Uncertainty about whether baseline CD8+ expansion is linked to response remains, with one nonresponder.

The receptor was isolated from a human donor with alopecia areata. The sample here was CD4+ T cells sorted from blood, taken at week 24, from a patient treated with tofacitinib.

CDR3 amino acids: CASSLAFRGNTEAFF. CDR3 coding DNA: TGTGCCAGCAGCTTGGCTTTCAGGGGGAACACTGAAGCTTTCTTT. The genes are TRBV5-6 and TRBJ1-1; a possible D gene is TRBD1 (6 bases). Trimming left V 0 bases short and J 1 base short, with 10 bases between. Germline lookup yields CDR1 SGHDT and CDR2 YYEEEE. CDR3 length equals 15 residues.